Each of the 6 T cell receptor beta chains below was sequenced from the same sample in a study of blood T cell repertoires in COVID-19. Clones were read by immunoSEQ multiplex PCR, and TCRdb kept only the in-frame ones, dropping some. The table lists 350,000 to 550,000 clones, 80% to 90% of them singletons, with 1% to 1.3% in the top ten. Material for sequencing was PBMCs or T cells enriched from blood (not recorded which). The source is a man aged 25-40 years who had recovered from COVID-19.

V usage is TRBV6-6 and J usage is TRBJ1-3; no clear D gene. The CDR3 extends over 13 amino acids. Germline loops: CDR1 MNHNY, CDR2 SVGAGI (reference sequence). Trimming stripped 7 bases from V and 3 bases from J, with 10 bases between. The chain's CDR3 is CASTLESGNTIYF. Here the CDR3 DNA reads TGTGCCAGCACCTTAGAGAGTGGAAACACCATATATTTT.

CDR3 bases: TGTGCCAGCAGCCTAAAGACTACTAGCACAGATACGCAGTATTTT. Its translation is CASSLKTTSTDTQYF. The chain is built from TRBV3-1 (or the pseudogene TRBV3-2) and TRBJ2-3; a possible D gene is TRBD2 (5 bases). The germline gives CDR1 LGHDT, CDR2 YNNKEL (reference sequence). The V gene lost 4 bases and the J gene lost 0 bases, with 11 bases spanning the gap. The CDR3 is 15 residues long.

The chain uses TRBV4-1 and TRBJ2-7; 10 nucleotides match TRBD2. The CDR3 sequence is 16 residues long. Trimming took 2 bases from V and 6 from J; bases not matched to a gene: 10. Germline CDR1 reads MGHRA; CDR2 reads YSYEKL. DNA for the CDR3: TGCGCCAGCAGCCAAACGCAGCTAGCGGGAGAGGTCGAGCAGTACTTC. Translation: CASSQTQLAGEVEQYF.

The chain joins TRBV6-1 to TRBJ1-6; D is ambiguous. This CDR3 is built from 15 residues. The V end was cut by 2 bases, the J end by 9 bases, with 14 bases between. Looked up from germline, CDR1 is MNHNS and CDR2 is SASEGT. CDR3 sequence: CASSESELPSSPLHF. CDR3 bases: TGTGCCAGCAGTGAATCGGAGTTGCCTAGTTCACCCCTCCACTTT.

The genes are TRBV4-1 and TRBJ2-7; no reliable D call. The CDR3 has 14 amino acids. Germline V gives CDR1 MGHRA, CDR2 YSYEKL. V lost 0 bases and J 3 bases, leaving 9 bases between the germline ends. CDR3: CASSQDAVLYEQYF. CDR3 DNA: TGCGCCAGCAGCCAAGATGCGGTCCTCTACGAGCAGTACTTC.

This chain links TRBV11-2 with TRBJ1-2; D unclear. Looked up from germline, CDR1 is SGHAT and CDR2 is FQNNGV. The CDR3 runs 14 residues. V was shortened by 2 bases and J by 3 bases, with 10 bases between the two germline ends. The CDR3 reads CASSLSGVDYGYTF. The CDR3 DNA reads as TGTGCCAGCAGCTTATCCGGGGTTGACTATGGCTACACCTTC.